The 19 T cell receptor beta chains below come from one sample, sequenced in a study of control samples from healthy donors and cancer patients. Produced via immunoSEQ multiplex PCR; TCRdb's table is partial and in-frame only. Among 120,000 to 150,000 clones listed, roughly 90% were seen once. Sequenced material: blood. All receptors derive from a man aged 25-45 years in good health.

J is TRBJ1-6 and V is TRBV2; D ambiguous. This CDR3 contains 11 residues. Per the germline V gene, CDR1 is SNHLY and CDR2 is FYNNEI. Trimming shortened V by 4 bases and J by 10 bases, and 5 bases separated the two germline ends. The CDR3 nucleotides read TGTGCCAGCAGTGTTACGTCACCCCTCCACTTT. This translates into CASSVTSPLHF.

In DNA form, the CDR3 reads TGCGCCAGCAGAGGCCGACCGGGAACTGAAGCTTTCTTT. Protein product: CASRGRPGTEAFF. J is TRBJ1-1 and V is TRBV10-1; unclear D gene. Trimming pared 6 bases from V and 5 bases from J, leaving 13 bases between. CDR3 size: 13 residues. In germline, CDR1 is WNHNN, CDR2 SYGVQD (reference sequence).

This clone was counted once. The V and J genes are TRBV2 and TRBJ1-2, with a possible D match to TRBD1 (6 bases). Germline values: CDR1 SNHLY, CDR2 FYNNEI. The CDR3 contains 13 residues. The V gene lost 8 bases and the J gene lost 3 bases, with 13 bases spanning the gap. The CDR3 region has the DNA TGTGCCAGCTCCGGACAGCCGTACTATGGCTACACCTTC. Translating gives CASSGQPYYGYTF.

This chain joins TRBV28 and TRBJ2-7, with a possible D match to TRBD2 (5 bases). The V end lost 10 bases, the J end lost 0 bases, and 16 bases lay between the germline ends. The CDR3 extends over 14 amino acids. Per the germline V gene, CDR1 is MDHEN and CDR2 is SYDVKM. CDR3: CATQGRQPSYEQYF. The CDR3 region has the DNA TGTGCCACCCAAGGGAGACAACCCTCCTACGAGCAGTACTTC.

This chain connects TRBV9 to TRBJ1-4; D is undetermined. Deletions cut 0 bases from V and 8 bases from J, with 8 bases between. The germline CDR1 and CDR2 sequences are SGDLS and YYNGEE. CDR3 size: 13 residues. CDR3 DNA: TGTGCCAGCAGCGTAGCTTTGGGGGAAAAACTGTTTTTT. As protein: CASSVALGEKLFF.

The chain uses TRBV12-3 or TRBV12-4 and TRBJ1-2; no clear D. Trimming shortened V by 10 bases and J by 7 bases, and 16 bases separated the two germline ends. This CDR3 has 12 residues. CDR3 DNA sequence: TGTGCCACCGTGGGATACACCGGTGGCTACACCTTC. Translating gives CATVGYTGGYTF.

The rearrangement links TRBV19 to TRBJ2-1; 7 bases are a match to TRBD2. Trimming at V came to 5 bases and at J to 6 bases, leaving 7 bases not matched to a gene. Germline V gene data show CDR1 as LNHDA and CDR2 as SQIVND (reference sequence). The CDR3 sequence is 14 residues long. This CDR3 is CASSSGGSGNEQFF. The CDR3 DNA sequence: TGTGCCAGTAGTTCCGGCGGGAGTGGCAATGAGCAGTTCTTC. Full variable domain (missing parts from reference TRBV19 and TRBJ2-1): DGGITQSPKYLFRKEGQNVTLSCEQNLNHDAMYWYRQDPGQGLRLIYYSQIVNDFQKGDIAEGYSVSREKKESFPLTVTSAQKNPTAFYLCASSSGGSGNEQFFGPGTRLTVL.

In its sample, this clone was seen once. The CDR3 sequence: CASSLAGGLNTEAFF. As DNA, the CDR3 is TGTGCCAGCAGCTTAGCGGGGGGACTGAACACTGAAGCTTTCTTT. V and J are TRBV7-2 and TRBJ1-1; D perhaps matches TRBD1 (5 bases). Germline assignment: CDR1 SGHTA and CDR2 FQGNSA. Trimming left V 0 bases short and J 0 bases short, with 8 bases between. CDR3 length: 15 amino acids.

The chain employs TRBV27 and TRBJ2-1, with 11 bases fitting TRBD2. From germline, CDR1 is MNHEY and CDR2 SMNVEV (reference sequence). There are 17 residues in the CDR3. The V gene end was trimmed by 2 bases and the J gene end by 4 bases; junction bases not matched to a gene: 7. In DNA form, the CDR3 reads TGTGCCAGCAGTTTAGTCGGGGGGACTAGCGGTTACAATGAGCAGTTCTTC. Amino acid sequence: CASSLVGGTSGYNEQFF.

The chain joins TRBV10-3 to TRBJ1-5; D ambiguous. The V gene lost 2 bases and the J gene lost 4 bases, with 3 bases spanning the gap. The CDR3 runs to 12 residues. Germline V gene sequence: CDR1 ENHRY, CDR2 SYGVKD. The CDR3: CAISETNQPQHF. The CDR3 DNA reads as TGTGCCATCAGTGAGACAAATCAGCCCCAGCATTTT.

V usage is TRBV4-3 and J usage is TRBJ1-4, with D uncertain. The CDR3 covers 18 residues. Per germline, CDR1 LGHNA and CDR2 YSLEER. Trimming pared 0 bases from V and 0 bases from J, leaving 14 bases between. The CDR3 loop reads CASSQDIRAQPTNEKLFF. DNA for the CDR3: TGCGCCAGCAGCCAAGATATTCGGGCACAGCCAACTAATGAAAAACTGTTTTTT.

The gene calls are TRBV20-1 and TRBJ2-1; TRBD2 aligns across 9 bases. The CDR3 has 14 amino acids. V dropped 3 bases and J dropped 7; count of bases not matched to a gene: 7. CDR1 and CDR2 (germline): DFQATT, SNEGSKA (reference sequence). CDR3 DNA sequence: TGCAGTGCTAGTAACAGCGGGAGGAGTAATGAGCAGTTCTTC. Its protein product is CSASNSGRSNEQFF.

The J gene is TRBJ2-1, the V gene TRBV6-1; D gene uncertain. Germline loops: CDR1 MNHNS, CDR2 SASEGT. Trimming removed 2 bases from V and 2 bases from J, with 16 bases in between. The CDR3 extends over 17 amino acids. CDR3 residues: CASSEYERFSTYNEQFF. The CDR3 nucleotides read TGTGCCAGCAGTGAATACGAAAGGTTCTCGACCTACAATGAGCAGTTCTTC.

This clone has a handful of counts. The CDR3 region has the DNA TGTGCCAGCAGCGCCACACTCCGGTTCAATGAAAAACTGTTTTTT. Its translation: CASSATLRFNEKLFF. The genes are TRBV27 and TRBJ1-4, with unresolved D. V was clipped by 6 bases and J by 5 bases, with 16 bases between them. Per the germline V gene, CDR1 is MNHEY and CDR2 is SMNVEV (reference sequence). The CDR3 spans 15 residues.

V gene TRBV7-2 combines with J gene TRBJ1-6, with TRBD1 matching over 8 bases. Trimming removed 3 bases from V and 9 bases from J; junction bases left unmatched: 7. CDR1 SGHTA and CDR2 FQGNSA come from the germline V gene. The CDR3 covers 15 residues. CDR3 DNA: TGTGCCAGCAGCTTCAGACAGGGGTCTAGTTCACCCCTCCACTTT. It codes for CASSFRQGSSSPLHF.

V gene TRBV18 combines with J gene TRBJ1-2, with TRBD1 as a possible D gene (5 bases). CDR3 length: 12 residues. CDR1 and CDR2 (germline): KGHSH, LQKENI. The ends were cut back, 3 bases at V and 4 bases at J, with 6 bases in the middle. CDR3 bases: TGTGCCAGCTCACCGGACATCTATGGCTACACCTTC. This encodes CASSPDIYGYTF. Full variable domain (outside the CDR3, taken from reference TRBV18 and TRBJ1-2): NAGVMQNPRHLVRRRGQEARLRCSPMKGHSHVYWYRQLPEEGLKFMVYLQKENIIDESGMPKERFSAEFPKEGPSILRIQQVVRGDSAAYFCASSPDIYGYTFGSGTRLTVV.

The chain employs TRBV9 and TRBJ2-5; D unclear. Trimming left V 0 bases short and J 2 bases short, with 8 bases between. CDR3 length equals 14 residues. Germline V gives CDR1 SGDLS, CDR2 YYNGEE. The CDR3 region has the DNA TGTGCCAGCAGCGTAGACCTACAACAAGAGACCCAGTACTTC. Amino acid sequence: CASSVDLQQETQYF. Full variable domain (rest looked up from reference TRBV9 and TRBJ2-5): DSGVTQTPKHLITATGQRVTLRCSPRSGDLSVYWYQQSLDQGLQFLIQYYNGEERAKGNILERFSAQQFPDLHSELNLSSLELGDSALYFCASSVDLQQETQYFGPGTRLLVL.

This clone has only a few counts. The chain is built from TRBV28 and TRBJ2-3, with a tentative D call TRBD1 (6 bases). CDR1 and CDR2 (germline): MDHEN, SYDVKM. The CDR3 has 12 residues. V shed 6 bases and J shed 6 bases, with 10 bases lying between them. The CDR3 DNA reads TGTGCCAGCAGAAATAGGGGGGATACGCAGTATTTT. The encoded protein is CASRNRGDTQYF. Using reference TRBV28 and TRBJ2-3 for the parts outside the CDR3, the full variable domain is DVKVTQSSRYLVKRTGEKVFLECVQDMDHENMFWYRQDPGLGLRLIYFSYDVKMKEKGDIPEGYSVSREKKERFSLILESASTNQTSMYLCASRNRGDTQYFGPGTRLTVL.

The chain links TRBV30 to TRBJ2-7; TRBD2 is a possible D gene (6 bases). CDR1 is GTSNPN, CDR2 SVGIG, per germline (reference sequence). Trimming removed 4 bases from V and 5 bases from J, with 12 bases in between. The CDR3 loop spans 12 amino acids. The CDR3 reads CAWKGTAHEQYF. Written as DNA, the CDR3 is TGTGCCTGGAAAGGGACTGCCCACGAGCAGTACTTC.